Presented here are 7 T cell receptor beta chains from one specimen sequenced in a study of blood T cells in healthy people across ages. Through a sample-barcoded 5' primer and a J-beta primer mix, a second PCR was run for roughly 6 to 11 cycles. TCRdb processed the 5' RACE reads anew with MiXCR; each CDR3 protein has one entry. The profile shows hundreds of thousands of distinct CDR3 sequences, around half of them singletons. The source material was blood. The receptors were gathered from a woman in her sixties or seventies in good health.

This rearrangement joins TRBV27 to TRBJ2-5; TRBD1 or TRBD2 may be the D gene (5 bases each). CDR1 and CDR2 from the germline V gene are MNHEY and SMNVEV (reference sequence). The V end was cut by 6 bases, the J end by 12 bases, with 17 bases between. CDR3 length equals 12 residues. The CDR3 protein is CASSPLGRPKYF. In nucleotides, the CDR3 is TGTGCCAGCAGCCCTCTGGGACGACCTAAGTACTTC.

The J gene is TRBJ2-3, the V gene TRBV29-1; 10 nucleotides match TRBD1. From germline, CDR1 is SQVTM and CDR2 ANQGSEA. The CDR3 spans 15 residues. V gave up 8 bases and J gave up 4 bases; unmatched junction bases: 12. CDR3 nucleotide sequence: TGCAGCAGCCTCGGGGAGGGACAGGGGTCAGATACGCAGTATTTT. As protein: CSSLGEGQGSDTQYF.

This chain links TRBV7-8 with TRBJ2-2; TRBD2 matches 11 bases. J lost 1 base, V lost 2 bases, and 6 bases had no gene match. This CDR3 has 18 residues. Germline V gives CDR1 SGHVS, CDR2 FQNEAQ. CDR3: CASSLRPLAGGNTGELFF. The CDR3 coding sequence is TGTGCCAGCAGCTTAAGACCTCTAGCGGGGGGGAACACCGGGGAGCTGTTTTTT. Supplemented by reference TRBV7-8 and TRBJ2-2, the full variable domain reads GAGVSQSPRYKVAKRGQDVALRCDPISGHVSLFWYQQALGQGPEFLTYFQNEAQLDKSGLPSDRFFAERPEGSVSTLKIQRTQQEDSAVYLCASSLRPLAGGNTGELFFGEGSRLTVL.

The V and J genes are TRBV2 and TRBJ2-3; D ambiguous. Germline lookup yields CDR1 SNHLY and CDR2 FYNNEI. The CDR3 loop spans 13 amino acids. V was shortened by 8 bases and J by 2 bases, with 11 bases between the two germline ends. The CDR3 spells CASVRAHTDTQYF. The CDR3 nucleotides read TGTGCCAGCGTTAGGGCCCACACAGATACGCAGTATTTT.

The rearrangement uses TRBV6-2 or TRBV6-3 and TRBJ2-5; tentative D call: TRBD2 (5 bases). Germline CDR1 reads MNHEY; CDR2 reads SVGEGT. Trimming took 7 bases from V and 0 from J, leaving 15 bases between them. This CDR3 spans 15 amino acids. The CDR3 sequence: CASTPAAKYQETQYF. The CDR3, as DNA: TGTGCCAGCACCCCAGCGGCTAAGTACCAAGAGACCCAGTACTTC.

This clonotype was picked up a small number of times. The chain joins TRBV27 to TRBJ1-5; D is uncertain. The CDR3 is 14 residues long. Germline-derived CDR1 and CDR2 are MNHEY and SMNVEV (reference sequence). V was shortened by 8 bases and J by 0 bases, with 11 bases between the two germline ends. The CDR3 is CASQKDYSNQPQHF. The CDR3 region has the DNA TGTGCCAGCCAGAAGGATTATAGCAATCAGCCCCAGCATTTT.

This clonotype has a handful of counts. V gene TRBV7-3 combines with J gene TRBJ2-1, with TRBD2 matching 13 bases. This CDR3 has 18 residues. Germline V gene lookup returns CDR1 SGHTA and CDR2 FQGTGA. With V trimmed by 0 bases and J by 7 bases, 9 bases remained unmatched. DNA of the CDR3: TGTGCCAGCAGCTTAACGAGGCCGGGACTAGCGGGGAGAAATGAGCAGTTCTTC. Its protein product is CASSLTRPGLAGRNEQFF.